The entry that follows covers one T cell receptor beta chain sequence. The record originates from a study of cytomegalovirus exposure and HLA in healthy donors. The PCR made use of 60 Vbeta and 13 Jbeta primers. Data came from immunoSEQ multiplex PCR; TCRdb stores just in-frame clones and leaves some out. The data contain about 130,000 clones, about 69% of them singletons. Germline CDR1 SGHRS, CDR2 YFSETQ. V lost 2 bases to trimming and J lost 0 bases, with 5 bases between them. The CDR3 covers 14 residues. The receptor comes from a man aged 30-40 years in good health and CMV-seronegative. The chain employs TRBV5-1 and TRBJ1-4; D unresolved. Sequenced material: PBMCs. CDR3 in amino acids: CASSFGTTNEKLFF. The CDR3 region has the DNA TGCGCCAGCAGCTTCGGTACAACTAATGAAAAACTGTTTTTT. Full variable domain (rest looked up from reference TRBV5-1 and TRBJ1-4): KAGVTQTPRYLIKTRGQQVTLSCSPISGHRSVSWYQQTPGQGLQFLFEYFSETQRNKGNFPGRFSGRQFSNSRSEMNVSTLELGDSALYLCASSFGTTNEKLFFGSGTQLSVL.